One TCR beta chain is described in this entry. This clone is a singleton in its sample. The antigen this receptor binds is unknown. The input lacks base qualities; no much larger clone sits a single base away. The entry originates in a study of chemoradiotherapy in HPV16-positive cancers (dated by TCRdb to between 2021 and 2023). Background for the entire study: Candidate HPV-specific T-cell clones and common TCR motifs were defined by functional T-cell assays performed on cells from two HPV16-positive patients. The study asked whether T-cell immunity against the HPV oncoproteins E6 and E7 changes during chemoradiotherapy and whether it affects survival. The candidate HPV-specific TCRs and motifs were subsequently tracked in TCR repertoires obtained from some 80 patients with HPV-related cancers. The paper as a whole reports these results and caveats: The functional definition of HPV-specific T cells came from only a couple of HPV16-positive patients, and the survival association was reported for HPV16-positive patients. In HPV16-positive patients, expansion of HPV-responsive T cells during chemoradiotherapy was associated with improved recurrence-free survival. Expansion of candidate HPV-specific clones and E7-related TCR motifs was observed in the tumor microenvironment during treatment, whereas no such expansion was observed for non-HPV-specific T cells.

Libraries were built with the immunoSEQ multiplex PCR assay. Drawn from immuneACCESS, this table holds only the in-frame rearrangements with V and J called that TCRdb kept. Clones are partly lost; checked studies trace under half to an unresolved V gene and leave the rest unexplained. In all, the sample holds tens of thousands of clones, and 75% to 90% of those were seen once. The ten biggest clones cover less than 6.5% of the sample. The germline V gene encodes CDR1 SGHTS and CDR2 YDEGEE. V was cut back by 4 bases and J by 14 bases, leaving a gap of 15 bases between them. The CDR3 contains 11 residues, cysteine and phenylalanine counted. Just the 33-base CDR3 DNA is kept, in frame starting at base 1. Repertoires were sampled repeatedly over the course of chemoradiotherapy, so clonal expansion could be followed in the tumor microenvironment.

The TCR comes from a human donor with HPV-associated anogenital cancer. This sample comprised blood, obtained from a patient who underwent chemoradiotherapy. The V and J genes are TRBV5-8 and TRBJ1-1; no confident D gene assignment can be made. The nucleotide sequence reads TGTGCCAGCAGCCTGAGGGCCTCCCCCTTCTTT. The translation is CASSLRASPFF.